A single sample gave rise to the 8 T cell receptor beta chains below, sequenced in a study of chemoradiotherapy in HPV16-positive cancers. TCRdb's table, derived via immunoSEQ multiplex PCR, lists solely in-frame clones and lacks some. The sample carries fewer than 70,000 clones, around nine tenths recorded once. This sample comprised blood, obtained from a patient who underwent chemoradiotherapy. Receptors originate from a human donor with HPV-associated anogenital cancer.

A remark on this clone: At one boundary the junction diverges from the germline segment, which might be a read error. The rearrangement joins TRBV7-2 to TRBJ2-5; no reliable D call. CDR3 length equals 13 residues. Germline V gene lookup returns CDR1 SGHTA and CDR2 FQGNSA. The CDR3 loop is CASSLASDLLGNF. CDR3 in DNA: TGTGCCAGCAGCTTAGCCAGCGACCTTTTAGGGAACTTC.

The V call is TRBV10-3, the J call TRBJ1-2; 7 nucleotides match TRBD1. Germline V gives CDR1 ENHRY, CDR2 SYGVKD. V was clipped by 4 bases and J by 5 bases; unmatched bases: 4. This CDR3 spans 13 amino acids. DNA of the CDR3: TGTGCCATCAGTGCAGGGACAGTTTATGGCTACACCTTC. Translated: CAISAGTVYGYTF.

The chain combines TRBV5-1 with TRBJ2-3; unclear D gene. This CDR3 contains 11 residues. CDR1 is SGHRS, CDR2 YFSETQ, per germline. Between the trimmed V and J ends, which lost 7 bases and 5 bases, there was a span of 8 bases. The CDR3 sequence is CASSSGDTQYF. CDR3 nucleotide sequence: TGCGCCAGCTCATCCGGAGATACGCAGTATTTT.

V usage is TRBV6-6 and J usage is TRBJ1-1; weak D call: TRBD1 (6 bases). Germline CDR1 is MNHNY and CDR2 is SVGAGI (reference sequence). CDR3 length: 14 amino acids. V gave up 7 bases and J gave up 5 bases, with 17 bases separating them. Here the CDR3 DNA reads TGTGCCAGCACCGCTTCGACAGGAGGGACTGAAGCTTTCTTT. The encoded protein is CASTASTGGTEAFF.

The chain combines TRBV29-1 with TRBJ2-3; 7 bases fit TRBD2. The CDR3 sequence is 17 residues long. V shed 1 base, J shed 0 bases, and the junction held 10 bases outside the gene matches. CDR1 SQVTM and CDR2 ANQGSEA come from the germline V gene. The CDR3: CSVEGLAEDSSTDTQYF. The CDR3 DNA is TGCAGCGTTGAAGGCCTAGCGGAGGATTCTAGCACAGATACGCAGTATTTT.

The chain combines TRBV2 with TRBJ1-5; D not certain. Germline values: CDR1 SNHLY, CDR2 FYNNEI. The V and J ends lost 5 bases and 1 base respectively, with 6 bases between them. The CDR3 length is 13 residues. CDR3 sequence: CASSSDSNQPQHF. CDR3 coding DNA: TGTGCCAGCAGTTCGGACAGCAATCAGCCCCAGCATTTT.

V is TRBV9 and J is TRBJ2-3; 14 nucleotides agree with TRBD2. V lost 3 bases and J lost 7; bases outside the gene matches: 4. The germline CDR1 and CDR2 sequences are SGDLS and YYNGEE. The CDR3 extends over 15 amino acids. CDR3 sequence: CASSAGTSGRNTQYF. The CDR3 DNA reads as TGTGCCAGCAGCGCCGGGACTAGCGGGAGAAATACGCAGTATTTT. The complete variable domain, with remaining parts taken from reference TRBV9 and TRBJ2-3, reads DSGVTQTPKHLITATGQRVTLRCSPRSGDLSVYWYQQSLDQGLQFLIQYYNGEERAKGNILERFSAQQFPDLHSELNLSSLELGDSALYFCASSAGTSGRNTQYFGPGTRLTVL.

This chain uses TRBV7-9 with TRBJ2-3, with D tentatively TRBD1 (5 bases). The CDR3 is 14 amino acids. Germline assignment: CDR1 SEHNR and CDR2 FQNEAQ (reference sequence). The germline V and J ends were trimmed by 5 bases and 0 bases, with 9 bases remaining between them. The CDR3 protein is CASSRTLSTDTQYF. As DNA, the CDR3 is TGTGCCAGCAGCCGGACACTTAGCACAGATACGCAGTATTTT.